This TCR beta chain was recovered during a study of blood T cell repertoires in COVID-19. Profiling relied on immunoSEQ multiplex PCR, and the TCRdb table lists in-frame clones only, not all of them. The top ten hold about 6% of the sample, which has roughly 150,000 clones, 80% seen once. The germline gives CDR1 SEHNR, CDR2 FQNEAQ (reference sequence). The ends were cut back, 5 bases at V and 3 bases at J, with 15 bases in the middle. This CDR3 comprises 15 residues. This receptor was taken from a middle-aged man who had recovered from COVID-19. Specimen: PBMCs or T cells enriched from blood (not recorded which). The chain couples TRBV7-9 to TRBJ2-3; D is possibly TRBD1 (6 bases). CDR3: CASSPEGEDTDTQYF. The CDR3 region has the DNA TGTGCCAGCAGCCCTGAGGGGGAAGATACAGATACGCAGTATTTT.